This T cell receptor beta chain appears in the sequencing data of a study of T cell changes during pregnancy in multiple sclerosis. The protocol was immunoSEQ multiplex PCR, while the TCRdb copy is restricted to in-frame clones and leaves out a portion. The sample includes approximately 89,000 clones, over 90% of them seen just once. Germline CDR1 SGHKS, CDR2 YYEKEE (reference sequence). Trimming removed 4 bases at V and 7 bases at J, with 24 bases between. This CDR3 is built from 16 residues. Sequenced here: peripheral blood, sampled in the third trimester of pregnancy. The sequence was obtained from a female donor with multiple sclerosis, enrolled in a pregnancy study. V usage is TRBV5-5 and J usage is TRBJ2-7; D is possibly TRBD1 (8 bases). CDR3 amino acids: CASSPRHRGGRGEQYF. The DNA for the CDR3 is TGTGCCAGCAGCCCTCGGCACAGGGGGGGGCGGGGAGAGCAGTACTTC.